This paragraph reports one TCR beta chain. The PCR was carried out with 60 Vbeta primers and 13 Jbeta primers. Profiling relied on immunoSEQ multiplex PCR, and the TCRdb table lists in-frame clones only, not all of them. The repertoire includes 100,000 to 150,000 clones, approximately 74% of them detected once, and around 6.6% sits in the top ten. This sample is drawn from a study of cytomegalovirus exposure and HLA in healthy donors. Source material: PBMCs. The sequence was obtained from a man in his forties in good health and CMV-seropositive.

The CDR3 region is CASSYWLGELFF. The CDR3 DNA reads TGTGCCAGCAGTTACTGGCTCGGGGAGCTGTTTTTT. The V gene is TRBV6-5, the J gene TRBJ2-2; D unresolved. Trimming cost V 1 base and J 7 bases, with 4 bases left between them. This CDR3 is built from 12 residues. Germline values: CDR1 MNHEY, CDR2 SVGAGI.